This T cell receptor beta chain was recovered during a study of T cells in Graves' hyperthyroidism and ophthalmopathy. CDR1 and CDR2 from the germline V gene are MDHEN and SYDVKM. Trimming left V 7 bases short and J 4 bases short, with 20 bases between. CDR3 length equals 15 residues. This clonotype was seen at least ten times. TCR beta CDR3 regions were amplified from RNA transcripts. The TCR CDR3 first-round RT-PCR relied on the HTBI primer set. From the multiplex PCR reads, TCRdb called clonotypes with MiXCR, one entry per CDR3 protein. The sample consists of approximately 630,000 distinct CDR3 sequences, around 15% of them appearing once.

The sequence was collected from a woman aged 30 to 39 with Graves' hyperthyroidism. The genes are TRBV28 and TRBJ2-7; D possibly uses TRBD1 or TRBD2 (5 bases each). Sample: blood. CDR3 region: CASNFPGTGSYEQYF. In DNA form, the CDR3 reads TGTGCCAGCAATTTCCCCGGGACGGGTTCATACGAGCAGTACTTC. Combining the CDR3 with reference TRBV28 and TRBJ2-7 gives the whole variable domain DVKVTQSSRYLVKRTGEKVFLECVQDMDHENMFWYRQDPGLGLRLIYFSYDVKMKEKGDIPEGYSVSREKKERFSLILESASTNQTSMYLCASNFPGTGSYEQYFGPGTRLTVT.